Presented here are 32 T cell receptor beta chains from one specimen sequenced in a study of beta chain features in type 1 diabetes. All of the isolated RNA was reverse transcribed, so expressed TCRB transcripts were sequenced. Libraries were prepared by immunoSEQ multiplex PCR; TCRdb keeps only in-frame clonotypes and omits some of them. The data show hundreds of thousands of clones, roughly 11% seen once. The sample comprised naive CD4+ T cells from blood. These receptors originate from a woman under 30 in good health.

The chain links TRBV7-3 to TRBJ1-6, with 8 bases fitting TRBD1. In germline, CDR1 is SGHTA, CDR2 FQGTGA. J was trimmed by 10 bases and V by 5 bases; bases with no gene match: 4. The CDR3 consists of 13 residues. CDR3 protein: CASSNTGGSPLHF. CDR3 bases: TGTGCCAGCAGCAATACAGGGGGGTCACCCCTCCACTTT.

The chain carries TRBV6-1 and TRBJ2-2; weak D call: TRBD1 (5 bases). This CDR3 is 15 amino acids long. The germline CDR1 and CDR2 sequences are MNHNS and SASEGT. Trimming removed 6 bases at V and 6 bases at J, with 17 bases between. The CDR3 reads CASSSRTNWAGELFF. Written as DNA, the CDR3 is TGTGCCAGCAGCTCCCGGACAAACTGGGCCGGGGAGCTGTTTTTT.

The gene calls are TRBV6-5 and TRBJ1-5, with TRBD1 identical over 12 bases. CDR1 MNHEY and CDR2 SVGAGI come from the germline V gene. This CDR3 region has 16 residues. V lost 4 bases to trimming and J lost 5 bases; unmatched junction nucleotides: 6. CDR3: CASSSRGQGAYQPQHF. The CDR3 DNA reads as TGTGCCAGCAGTTCTCGGGGACAGGGGGCCTATCAGCCCCAGCATTTT.

V and J are TRBV13 and TRBJ2-1; 11 bases are a match to TRBD2. This CDR3 is built from 12 residues. V gave up 3 bases and J gave up 11 bases; unmatched junction bases: 0. Germline V gene data show CDR1 as PRHDT and CDR2 as FYEKMQ (reference sequence). For the CDR3, the DNA is TGTGCCAGCAGCTTGACTAGCGGGAAGCAGTTCTTC. Amino acids: CASSLTSGKQFF.

In its sample, this clone was seen a few times. This chain joins TRBV27 and TRBJ1-4, with a possible D match to TRBD1 (6 bases). The CDR3 length is 14 residues. Between the trimmed V and J ends, which lost 8 bases and 5 bases, there was a span of 15 bases. Germline CDR1 is MNHEY and CDR2 is SMNVEV (reference sequence). CDR3 protein: CASGTQGGNEKLFF. CDR3 nucleotide sequence: TGTGCCAGCGGGACACAGGGAGGCAATGAAAAACTGTTTTTT.

The chain links TRBV28 to TRBJ2-7, with D possibly being TRBD2 (5 bases). The CDR3 contains 11 residues. Germline V gene data show CDR1 as MDHEN and CDR2 as SYDVKM. Between the trimmed V and J ends, which lost 6 bases and 2 bases, there was a span of 5 bases. CDR3 nucleotide sequence: TGTGCCAGCAGCGGGACCTACGAGCAGTACGTC. It translates to CASSGTYEQYV.

This clone was counted a few times. The chain employs TRBV7-2 and TRBJ2-7; 12 bases match TRBD2. Germline CDR1 is SGHTA and CDR2 is FQGNSA. V shed 5 bases, J shed 2 bases, and the junction held 4 bases outside the gene matches. The CDR3 is 15 residues long. Here the CDR3 DNA reads TGTGCCAGCAGCACGACTAGCGGGGGTGCCTACGAGCAGTACTTC. Translated: CASSTTSGGAYEQYF.

Only a few counts were recorded for this clone. The rearrangement joins TRBV6-5 to TRBJ2-5; maybe TRBD1 (6 bases). Trimming stripped 7 bases from V and 1 base from J, with 10 bases between. Germline V CDR1 and CDR2: MNHEY, SVGAGI. CDR3 size: 13 residues. In nucleotides, the CDR3 is TGTGCCAGCAAGGACAGCCTCCAAGAGACCCAGTACTTC. The encoded protein is CASKDSLQETQYF.

This clone was detected only a few times. Distinct nucleotide sequences in the sample also encode this CDR3. The gene calls are TRBV18 and TRBJ2-5, with D possibly matching TRBD2 (6 bases). The V end lost 0 bases, the J end lost 4 bases, and 6 bases lay between the germline ends. CDR1 and CDR2 from the germline V gene are KGHSH and LQKENI. CDR3 length equals 13 residues. In nucleotides, the CDR3 is TGTGCCAGCTCACCACCGGGAGGAGAGACCCAGTACTTC. Translating it yields CASSPPGGETQYF. Full variable domain (rest looked up from reference TRBV18 and TRBJ2-5): NAGVMQNPRHLVRRRGQEARLRCSPMKGHSHVYWYRQLPEEGLKFMVYLQKENIIDESGMPKERFSAEFPKEGPSILRIQQVVRGDSAAYFCASSPPGGETQYFGPGTRLLVL.

This clone has more than one count but fewer than ten. The V gene is TRBV25-1, the J gene TRBJ2-1, with D possibly TRBD2 on 6 matching bases. Germline lookup yields CDR1 MGHDK and CDR2 SYGVNS. This CDR3 comprises 16 residues. The V end lost 4 bases, the J end lost 2 bases, and 15 bases lay between the germline ends. The CDR3 DNA sequence: TGTGCCAGCAGTGCGGCGGGGACTCCTACCTACAATGAGCAGTTCTTC. Translating it yields CASSAAGTPTYNEQFF.

CDR3 nucleotide sequence: TGTGCCAGCAGCTGGGGGAACTATGGCTACACCTTC. Translating gives CASSWGNYGYTF. The chain carries TRBV13 and TRBJ1-2; a possible D gene is TRBD1 (5 bases). Germline CDR1 is PRHDT and CDR2 is FYEKMQ (reference sequence). Deletions cut 4 bases from V and 2 bases from J, with 5 bases between. This CDR3 spans 12 amino acids.

This chain connects TRBV5-4 to TRBJ2-5; D not certain. The V and J ends lost 0 bases and 2 bases respectively, with 8 bases between them. The CDR3 totals 14 residues. Germline V gene sequence: CDR1 SGHNT, CDR2 YYREEE (reference sequence). CDR3 protein: CASSLDYLQETQYF. In DNA form, the CDR3 reads TGTGCCAGCAGCTTGGACTACCTTCAAGAGACCCAGTACTTC.

This sequence joins TRBV27 and TRBJ1-6, with 7 bases that match TRBD1. Looked up from germline, CDR1 is MNHEY and CDR2 is SMNVEV (reference sequence). V gave up 5 bases and J gave up 8 bases; unmatched junction bases: 6. CDR3 length: 14 residues. The CDR3 region is CASSKRDSYSPLHF. The CDR3 DNA sequence: TGTGCCAGCAGTAAGCGGGACAGCTATTCACCCCTCCACTTT.

This clone was detected a few times. The chain combines TRBV29-1 with TRBJ2-3, with TRBD2 identical over 12 bases. The CDR3 contains 14 residues. The V gene end was trimmed by 5 bases and the J gene end by 3 bases; junction bases not matched to a gene: 3. Germline V gene lookup returns CDR1 SQVTM and CDR2 ANQGSEA. DNA of the CDR3: TGCAGCGTTCTAGCGGGAGGGCCGACAGATACGCAGTATTTT. This translates into CSVLAGGPTDTQYF.

This clone was counted between two and nine times. This chain joins TRBV6-5 and TRBJ2-2, with D uncertain. Germline CDR1 MNHEY, CDR2 SVGAGI. The CDR3 is 13 residues long. V dropped 2 bases and J dropped 5 bases, with 6 bases sitting between them. The CDR3 is CASSYDLTGELFF. As DNA, the CDR3 is TGTGCCAGCAGTTACGATTTGACCGGGGAGCTGTTTTTT.

The chain uses TRBV28 and TRBJ2-4; 7 bases agree with TRBD1. CDR1 MDHEN and CDR2 SYDVKM come from the germline V gene. The V segment lost 3 bases and the J segment 6 bases; nucleotides outside the gene matches: 2. The CDR3 runs 13 residues. The CDR3 is CASSLTGLNIQYF. The CDR3 DNA reads as TGTGCCAGCAGTTTGACAGGGTTAAACATTCAGTACTTC. The whole variable domain, filled in from reference TRBV28 and TRBJ2-4, reads DVKVTQSSRYLVKRTGEKVFLECVQDMDHENMFWYRQDPGLGLRLIYFSYDVKMKEKGDIPEGYSVSREKKERFSLILESASTNQTSMYLCASSLTGLNIQYFGAGTRLSVL.

This clone occurred a few times. V usage is TRBV20-1 and J usage is TRBJ1-3; the D is unclear. Germline CDR1 DFQATT, CDR2 SNEGSKA (reference sequence). Trimming took off 5 bases at V and 5 bases at J, with 7 bases between the two ends. The CDR3 length is 11 residues. Written as DNA, the CDR3 is TGCAGTGCTGCGCCCAGAAACACCATATATTTT. Its translation: CSAAPRNTIYF.

The chain joins TRBV6-4 to TRBJ2-7; D ambiguous. V was cut by 6 bases and J by 5 bases, with 5 bases left in between. Germline CDR1 and CDR2: MRHNA and SNTAGT. The CDR3 is 10 residues long. The CDR3 nucleotides read TGTGCCAGCAGATGGAACGAGCAGTACGTC. Amino acids: CASRWNEQYV.

This clone was counted only a few times. The chain recombines TRBV29-1 with TRBJ2-5; 7 bases align to TRBD1. The germline V gene encodes CDR1 SQVTM and CDR2 ANQGSEA. CDR3 size: 14 residues. V lost 5 bases, J lost 5 bases, and 11 bases stayed unmatched. The DNA for the CDR3 is TGCAGCGTTAAGCTTCCACAGGGGCGGGAGACCCAGTACTTC. Translating it yields CSVKLPQGRETQYF.

This clone has only a few counts. V and J are TRBV13 and TRBJ2-7; TRBD2 agrees at 9 bases. The germline V gene has CDR1 PRHDT and CDR2 FYEKMQ (reference sequence). The CDR3 has 15 amino acids. V shed 2 bases and J 2 bases; nucleotides not matched to a gene: 4. The CDR3 DNA reads TGTGCCAGCAGCTTACTAGCGGGAAGCCCCTACGAGCAGTACTTC. Translated: CASSLLAGSPYEQYF.

V gene TRBV4-1 combines with J gene TRBJ2-7; TRBD1 matches at 7 bases. Germline-derived CDR1 and CDR2 are MGHRA and YSYEKL. The CDR3 has 13 amino acids. Unmatched junction bases numbered 3, after V lost 1 base and J lost 6 bases. The CDR3 region has the DNA TGCGCCAGCAGCCAAGTGGACAGGCGCGAGCAGTACTTC. This translates into CASSQVDRREQYF.

J is TRBJ2-3 and V is TRBV10-3; D unclear. The germline V and J ends were trimmed by 6 bases and 9 bases, with 13 bases remaining between them. From germline, CDR1 is ENHRY and CDR2 SYGVKD. CDR3 length: 12 residues. DNA for the CDR3: TGTGCCATCAGCATGGACCCTGGGACGCAGTATTTT. Residues: CAISMDPGTQYF.

This clone was detected a few times. The chain employs TRBV5-4 and TRBJ2-3; D is unresolved. Germline CDR1 SGHNT, CDR2 YYREEE (reference sequence). There are 13 residues in the CDR3. The V end was cut by 5 bases, the J end by 2 bases, with 9 bases between. The CDR3 is CASSTATTDTQYF. CDR3 nucleotide sequence: TGTGCCAGCAGTACAGCAACCACAGATACGCAGTATTTT. Together with reference TRBV5-4 and TRBJ2-3, the CDR3 gives the full variable domain: ETGVTQSPTHLIKTRGQQVTLRCSSQSGHNTVSWYQQALGQGPQFIFQYYREEENGRGNFPPRFSGLQFPNYSSELNVNALELDDSALYLCASSTATTDTQYFGPGTRLTVL.

In its sample, this clone was seen a few times. At the DNA level, this CDR3 is encoded by other sequences in the same sample as well. The genes are TRBV27 and TRBJ2-6; perhaps TRBD1 as D (5 bases). V dropped 7 bases and J dropped 2 bases, with 6 bases sitting between them. This CDR3 spans 13 amino acids. Germline loops: CDR1 MNHEY, CDR2 SMNVEV (reference sequence). In nucleotides, the CDR3 is TGTGCCAGCAAAGGGGCTGGGGCCAACGTCCTGACTTTC. Its protein product is CASKGAGANVLTF.

This clone was picked up a small number of times. V and J are TRBV4-3 and TRBJ1-2; D call uncertain. The CDR3 is 14 amino acids. Germline V lookup: CDR1 LGHNA, CDR2 YSLEER. Trimming stripped 1 base from V and 0 bases from J, with 6 bases between. The CDR3 bases are TGCGCCAGCAGCCAAGTTTACCCTAACTATGGCTACACCTTC. This codes for CASSQVYPNYGYTF.

This chain joins TRBV19 and TRBJ1-6; D perhaps matches TRBD1 (6 bases). The CDR3 is 13 amino acids. V shed 7 bases and J shed 8 bases, with 12 bases lying between them. CDR1 LNHDA and CDR2 SQIVND come from the germline V gene (reference sequence). The CDR3 DNA reads TGTGCCAGTACCCCGCGGGGGCATTCACCCCTCCACTTT. This gives the protein CASTPRGHSPLHF.

This clone turned up a few times. The chain uses TRBV19 and TRBJ2-1, with 7 bases matching TRBD1. In germline, CDR1 is LNHDA, CDR2 SQIVND (reference sequence). The CDR3 runs 15 residues. The ends lost 3 bases at V and 6 bases at J; junction bases unmatched: 8. The CDR3, as DNA: TGTGCCAGTAGTATTCCTACAGGGGTTGGCAATGAGCAGTTCTTC. As protein: CASSIPTGVGNEQFF.

The V call is TRBV9, the J call TRBJ1-2; TRBD1 matches at 8 bases. J lost 5 bases, V lost 0 bases, and 6 bases had no gene match. Germline V gives CDR1 SGDLS, CDR2 YYNGEE. The length of the CDR3 is 15 residues. CDR3 sequence: CASSVAGQGYYGYTF. As DNA, the CDR3 is TGTGCCAGCAGCGTAGCCGGACAGGGTTATTATGGCTACACCTTC.

This clone turned up a few times. The chain links TRBV5-1 to TRBJ2-7, with 10 nucleotides matching TRBD1. The CDR3 is 15 amino acids. The germline V gene has CDR1 SGHRS and CDR2 YFSETQ. With 4 bases clipped from V and 3 bases from J, the junction kept 7 bases outside the gene matches. The CDR3 DNA is TGCGCCAGCAGCCCCCGGGACAGGGGCGGCTACGAGCAGTACTTC. Its protein is CASSPRDRGGYEQYF.

V and J are TRBV7-2 and TRBJ1-2, with TRBD1 identical over 9 bases. Looked up from germline, CDR1 is SGHTA and CDR2 is FQGNSA. V shed 1 base and J 8 bases; nucleotides not matched to a gene: 8. This CDR3 comprises 15 residues. Here the CDR3 reads CASSLGGTGTDGYTF. CDR3 DNA sequence: TGTGCCAGCAGCTTAGGCGGGACAGGGACTGACGGCTACACCTTC.

The table lists this clone with a few counts. This sequence joins TRBV5-1 and TRBJ1-2, with a possible D match to TRBD1 (5 bases). Germline V gives CDR1 SGHRS, CDR2 YFSETQ. Trimming took 0 bases from V and 6 from J, leaving 12 bases between them. This CDR3 is built from 14 residues. The CDR3 loop is CASSLEPGYNGYTF. The DNA of the CDR3 is TGCGCCAGCAGCTTGGAACCAGGGTATAATGGCTACACCTTC.

This clone was counted between two and nine times. Other DNA sequences of this sample code for an identical CDR3. The chain is built from TRBV2 and TRBJ1-1; TRBD1 matches 7 bases. The V and J ends lost 6 bases and 0 bases, in that order; junction bases with no gene match: 4. Germline V lookup: CDR1 SNHLY, CDR2 FYNNEI. The CDR3 totals 14 residues. The DNA for the CDR3 is TGTGCCAGCAGGTACAGGGGCCTGAACACTGAAGCTTTCTTT. It yields the protein CASRYRGLNTEAFF.